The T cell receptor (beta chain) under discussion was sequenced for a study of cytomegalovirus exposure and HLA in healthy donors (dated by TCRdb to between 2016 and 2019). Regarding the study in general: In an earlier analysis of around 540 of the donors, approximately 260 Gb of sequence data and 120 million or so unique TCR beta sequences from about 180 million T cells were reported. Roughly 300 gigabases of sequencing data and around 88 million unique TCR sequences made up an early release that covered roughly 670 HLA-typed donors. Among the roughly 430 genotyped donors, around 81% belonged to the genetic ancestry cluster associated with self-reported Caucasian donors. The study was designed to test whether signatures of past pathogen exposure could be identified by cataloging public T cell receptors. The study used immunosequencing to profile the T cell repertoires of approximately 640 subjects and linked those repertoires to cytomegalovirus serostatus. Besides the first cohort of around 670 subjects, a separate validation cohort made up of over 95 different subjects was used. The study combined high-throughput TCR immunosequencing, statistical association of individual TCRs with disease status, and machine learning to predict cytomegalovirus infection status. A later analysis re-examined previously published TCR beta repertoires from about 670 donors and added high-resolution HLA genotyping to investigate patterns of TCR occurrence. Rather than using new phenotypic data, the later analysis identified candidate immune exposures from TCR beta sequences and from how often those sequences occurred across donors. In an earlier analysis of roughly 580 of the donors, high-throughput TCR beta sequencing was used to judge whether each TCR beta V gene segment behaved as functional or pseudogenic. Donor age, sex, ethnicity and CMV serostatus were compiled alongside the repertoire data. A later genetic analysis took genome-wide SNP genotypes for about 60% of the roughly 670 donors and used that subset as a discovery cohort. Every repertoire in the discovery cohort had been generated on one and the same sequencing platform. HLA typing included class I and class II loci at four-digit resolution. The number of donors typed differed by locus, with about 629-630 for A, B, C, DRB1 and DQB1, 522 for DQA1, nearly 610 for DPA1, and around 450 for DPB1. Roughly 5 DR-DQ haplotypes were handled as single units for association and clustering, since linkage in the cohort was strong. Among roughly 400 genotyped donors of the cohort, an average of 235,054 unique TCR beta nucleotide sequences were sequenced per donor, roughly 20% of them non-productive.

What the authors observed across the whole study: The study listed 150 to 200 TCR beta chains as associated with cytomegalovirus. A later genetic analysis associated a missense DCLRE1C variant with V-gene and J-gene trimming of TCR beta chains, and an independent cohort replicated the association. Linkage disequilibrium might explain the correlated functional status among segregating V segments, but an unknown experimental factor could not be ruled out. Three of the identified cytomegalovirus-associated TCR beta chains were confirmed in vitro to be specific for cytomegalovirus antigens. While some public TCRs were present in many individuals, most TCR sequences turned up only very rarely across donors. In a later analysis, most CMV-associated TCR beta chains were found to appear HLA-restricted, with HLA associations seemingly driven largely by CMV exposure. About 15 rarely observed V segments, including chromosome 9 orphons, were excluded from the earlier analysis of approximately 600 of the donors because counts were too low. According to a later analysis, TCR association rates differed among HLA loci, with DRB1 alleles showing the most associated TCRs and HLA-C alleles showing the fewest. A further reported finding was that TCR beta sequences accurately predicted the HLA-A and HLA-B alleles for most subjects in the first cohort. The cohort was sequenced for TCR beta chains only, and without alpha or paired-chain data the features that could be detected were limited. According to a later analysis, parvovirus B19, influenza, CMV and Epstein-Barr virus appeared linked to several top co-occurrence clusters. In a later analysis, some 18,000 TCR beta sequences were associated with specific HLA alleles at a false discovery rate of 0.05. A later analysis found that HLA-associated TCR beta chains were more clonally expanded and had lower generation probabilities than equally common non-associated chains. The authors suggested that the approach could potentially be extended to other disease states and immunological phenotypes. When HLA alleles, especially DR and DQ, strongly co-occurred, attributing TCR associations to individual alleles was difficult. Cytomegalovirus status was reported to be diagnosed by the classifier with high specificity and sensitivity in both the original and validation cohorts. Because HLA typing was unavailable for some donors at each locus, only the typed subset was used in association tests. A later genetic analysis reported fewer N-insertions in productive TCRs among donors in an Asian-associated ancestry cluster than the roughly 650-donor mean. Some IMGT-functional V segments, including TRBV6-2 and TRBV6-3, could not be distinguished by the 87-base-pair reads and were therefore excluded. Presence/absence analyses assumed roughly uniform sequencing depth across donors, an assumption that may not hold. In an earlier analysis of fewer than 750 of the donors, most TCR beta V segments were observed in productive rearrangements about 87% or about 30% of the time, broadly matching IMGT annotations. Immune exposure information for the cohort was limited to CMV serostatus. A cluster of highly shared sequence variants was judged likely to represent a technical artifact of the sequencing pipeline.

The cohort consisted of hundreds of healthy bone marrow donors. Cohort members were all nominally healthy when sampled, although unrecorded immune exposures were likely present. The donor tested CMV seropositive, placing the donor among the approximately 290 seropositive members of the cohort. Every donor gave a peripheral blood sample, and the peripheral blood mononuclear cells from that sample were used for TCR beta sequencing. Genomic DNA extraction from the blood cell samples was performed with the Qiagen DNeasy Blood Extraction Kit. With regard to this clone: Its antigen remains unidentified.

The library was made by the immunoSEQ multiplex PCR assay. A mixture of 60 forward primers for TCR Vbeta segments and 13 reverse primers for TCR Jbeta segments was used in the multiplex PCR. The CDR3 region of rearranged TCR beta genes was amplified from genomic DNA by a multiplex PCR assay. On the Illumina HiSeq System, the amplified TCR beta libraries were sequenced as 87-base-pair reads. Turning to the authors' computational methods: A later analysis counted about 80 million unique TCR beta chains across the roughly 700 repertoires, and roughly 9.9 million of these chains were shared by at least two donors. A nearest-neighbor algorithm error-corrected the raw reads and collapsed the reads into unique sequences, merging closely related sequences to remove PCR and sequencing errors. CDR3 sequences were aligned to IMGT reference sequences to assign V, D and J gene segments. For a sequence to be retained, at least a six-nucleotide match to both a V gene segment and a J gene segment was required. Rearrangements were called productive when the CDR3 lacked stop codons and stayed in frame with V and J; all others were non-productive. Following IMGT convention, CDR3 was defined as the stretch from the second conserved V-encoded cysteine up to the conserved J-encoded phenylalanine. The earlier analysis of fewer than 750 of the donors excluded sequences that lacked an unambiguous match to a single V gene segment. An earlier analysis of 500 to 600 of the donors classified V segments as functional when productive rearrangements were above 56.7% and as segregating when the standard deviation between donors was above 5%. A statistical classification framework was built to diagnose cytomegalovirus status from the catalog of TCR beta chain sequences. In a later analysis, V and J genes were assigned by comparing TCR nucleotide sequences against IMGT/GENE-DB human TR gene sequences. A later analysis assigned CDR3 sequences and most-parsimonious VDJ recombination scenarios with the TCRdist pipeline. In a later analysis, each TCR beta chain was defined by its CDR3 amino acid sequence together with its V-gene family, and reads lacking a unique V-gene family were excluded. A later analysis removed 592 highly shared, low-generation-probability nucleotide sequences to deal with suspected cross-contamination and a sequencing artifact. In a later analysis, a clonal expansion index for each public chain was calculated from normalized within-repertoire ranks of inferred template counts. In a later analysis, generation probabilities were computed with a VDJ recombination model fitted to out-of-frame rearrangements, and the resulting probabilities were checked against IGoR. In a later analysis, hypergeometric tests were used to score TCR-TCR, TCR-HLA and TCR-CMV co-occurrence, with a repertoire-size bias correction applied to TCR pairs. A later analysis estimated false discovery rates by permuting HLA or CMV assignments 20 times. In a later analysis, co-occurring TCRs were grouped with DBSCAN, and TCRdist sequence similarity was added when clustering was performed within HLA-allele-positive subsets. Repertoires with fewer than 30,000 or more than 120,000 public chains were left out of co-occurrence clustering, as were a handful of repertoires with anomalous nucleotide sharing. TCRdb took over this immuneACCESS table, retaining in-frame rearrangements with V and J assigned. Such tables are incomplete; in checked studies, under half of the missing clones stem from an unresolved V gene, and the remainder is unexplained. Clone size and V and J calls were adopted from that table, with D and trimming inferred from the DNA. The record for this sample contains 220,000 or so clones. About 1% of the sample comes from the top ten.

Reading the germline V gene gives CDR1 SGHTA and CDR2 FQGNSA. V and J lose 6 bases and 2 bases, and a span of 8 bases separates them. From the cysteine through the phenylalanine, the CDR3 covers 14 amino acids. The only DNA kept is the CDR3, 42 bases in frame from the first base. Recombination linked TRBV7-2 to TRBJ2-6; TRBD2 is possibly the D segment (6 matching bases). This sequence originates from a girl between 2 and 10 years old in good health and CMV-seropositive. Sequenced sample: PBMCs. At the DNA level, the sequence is TGTGCCAGCAGAGGCGGGGCTGGGGCCAACGTCCTGACTTTC. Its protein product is CASRGGAGANVLTF.